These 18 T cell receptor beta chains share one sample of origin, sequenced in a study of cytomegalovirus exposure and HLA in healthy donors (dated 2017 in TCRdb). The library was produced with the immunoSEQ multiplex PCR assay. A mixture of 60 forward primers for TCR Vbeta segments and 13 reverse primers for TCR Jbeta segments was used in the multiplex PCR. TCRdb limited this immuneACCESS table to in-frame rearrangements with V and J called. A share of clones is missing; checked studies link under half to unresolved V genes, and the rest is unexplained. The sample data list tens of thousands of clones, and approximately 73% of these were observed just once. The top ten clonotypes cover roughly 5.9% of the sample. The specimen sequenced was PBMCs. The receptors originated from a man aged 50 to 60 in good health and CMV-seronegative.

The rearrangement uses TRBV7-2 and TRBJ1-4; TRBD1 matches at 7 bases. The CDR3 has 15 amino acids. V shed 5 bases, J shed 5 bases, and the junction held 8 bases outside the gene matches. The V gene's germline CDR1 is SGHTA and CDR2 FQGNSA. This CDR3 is CASSAYRGGNEKLFF. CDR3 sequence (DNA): TGTGCCAGCAGCGCCTACAGGGGCGGGAATGAAAAACTGTTTTTT.

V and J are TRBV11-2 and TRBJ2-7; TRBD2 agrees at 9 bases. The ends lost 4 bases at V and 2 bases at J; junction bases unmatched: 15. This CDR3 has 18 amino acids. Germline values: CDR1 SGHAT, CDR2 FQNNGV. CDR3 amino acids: CASSSAPVWRGGTYEQYF. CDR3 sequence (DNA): TGTGCCAGCAGCTCCGCCCCCGTCTGGCGGGGGGGAACCTACGAGCAGTACTTC. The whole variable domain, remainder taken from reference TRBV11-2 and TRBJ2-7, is EAGVAQSPRYKIIEKRQSVAFWCNPISGHATLYWYQQILGQGPKLLIQFQNNGVVDDSQLPKDRFSAERLKGVDSTLKIQPAKLEDSAVYLCASSSAPVWRGGTYEQYFGPGTRLTVT.

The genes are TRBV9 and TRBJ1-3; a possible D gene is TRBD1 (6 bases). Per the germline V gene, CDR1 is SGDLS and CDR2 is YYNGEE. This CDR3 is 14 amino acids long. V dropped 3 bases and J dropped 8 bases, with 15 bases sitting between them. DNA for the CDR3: TGTGCCAGCAGCGCACGGGGGGCTATAGACACCATATATTTT. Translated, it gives CASSARGAIDTIYF.

CDR3 DNA: TGTGCCACTGGGACAGGGGGCTTAGGCTACACCTTC. Translated: CATGTGGLGYTF. This chain links TRBV19 with TRBJ1-2, with 12 bases that match TRBD1. The length of the CDR3 is 12 residues. Germline values: CDR1 LNHDA, CDR2 SQIVND (reference sequence). The trim removed 10 bases at V and 8 bases at J, leaving 5 bases unmatched.

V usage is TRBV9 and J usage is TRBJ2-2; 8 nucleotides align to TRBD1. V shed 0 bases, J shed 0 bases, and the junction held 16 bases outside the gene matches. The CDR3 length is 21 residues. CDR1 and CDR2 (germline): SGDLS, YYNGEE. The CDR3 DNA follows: TGTGCCAGCAGCGTAGGGACAGGGACGGTGGGGAGCATGCCGAACACCGGGGAGCTGTTTTTT. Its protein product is CASSVGTGTVGSMPNTGELFF.

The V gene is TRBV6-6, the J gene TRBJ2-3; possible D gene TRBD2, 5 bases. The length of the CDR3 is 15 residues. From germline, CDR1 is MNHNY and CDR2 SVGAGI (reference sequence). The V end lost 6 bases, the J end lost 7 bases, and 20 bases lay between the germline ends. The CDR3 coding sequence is TGTGCCAGCAGCCCCGGTTGGCCCGGGGTGAATACGCAGTATTTT. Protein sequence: CASSPGWPGVNTQYF.

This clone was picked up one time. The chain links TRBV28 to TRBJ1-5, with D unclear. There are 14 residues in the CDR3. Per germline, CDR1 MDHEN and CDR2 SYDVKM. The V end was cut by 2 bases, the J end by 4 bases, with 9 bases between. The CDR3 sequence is CASSLPGVNQPQHF. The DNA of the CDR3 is TGTGCCAGCAGTTTACCCGGGGTAAATCAGCCCCAGCATTTT. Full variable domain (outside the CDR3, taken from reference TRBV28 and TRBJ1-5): DVKVTQSSRYLVKRTGEKVFLECVQDMDHENMFWYRQDPGLGLRLIYFSYDVKMKEKGDIPEGYSVSREKKERFSLILESASTNQTSMYLCASSLPGVNQPQHFGDGTRLSIL.

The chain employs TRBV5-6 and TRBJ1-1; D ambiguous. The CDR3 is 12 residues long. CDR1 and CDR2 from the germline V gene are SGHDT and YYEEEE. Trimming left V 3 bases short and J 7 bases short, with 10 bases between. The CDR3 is CASSYQFGEAFF. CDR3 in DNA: TGTGCCAGCAGCTACCAGTTTGGTGAAGCTTTCTTT. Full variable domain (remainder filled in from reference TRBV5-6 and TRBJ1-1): DAGVTQSPTHLIKTRGQQVTLRCSPKSGHDTVSWYQQALGQGPQFIFQYYEEEERQRGNFPDRFSGHQFPNYSSELNVNALLLGDSALYLCASSYQFGEAFFGQGTRLTVV.

CDR3 region: CASSEVGGSSTDTQYF. CDR3 bases: TGTGCCAGCAGTGAAGTGGGGGGATCTAGCACAGATACGCAGTATTTT. The chain recombines TRBV6-1 with TRBJ2-3; D is perhaps TRBD2 (6 bases). CDR1 and CDR2 from the germline V gene are MNHNS and SASEGT. The CDR3 consists of 16 residues. With 1 base removed from V and 0 bases from J, the gap between germline ends came to 11 bases.

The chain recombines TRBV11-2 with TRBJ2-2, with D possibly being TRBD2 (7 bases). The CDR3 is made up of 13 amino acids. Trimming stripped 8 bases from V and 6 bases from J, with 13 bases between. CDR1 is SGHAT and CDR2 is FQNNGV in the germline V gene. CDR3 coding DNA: TGTGCCAGCCACGGGGGGCGGGCCGGGGAGCTGTTTTTT. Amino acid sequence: CASHGGRAGELFF.

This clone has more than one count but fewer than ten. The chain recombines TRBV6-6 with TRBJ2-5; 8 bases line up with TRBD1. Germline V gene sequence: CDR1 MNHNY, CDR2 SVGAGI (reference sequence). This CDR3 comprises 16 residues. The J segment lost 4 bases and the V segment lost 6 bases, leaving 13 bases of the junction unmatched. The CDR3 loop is CASSHDRGRFRETQYF. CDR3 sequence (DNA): TGTGCCAGCAGCCATGACAGGGGTCGGTTTCGAGAGACCCAGTACTTC.

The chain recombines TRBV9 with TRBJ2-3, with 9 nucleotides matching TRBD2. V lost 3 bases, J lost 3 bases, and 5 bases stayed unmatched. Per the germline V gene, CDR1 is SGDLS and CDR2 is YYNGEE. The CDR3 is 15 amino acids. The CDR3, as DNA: TGTGCCAGCAGCGATAGCGGGGGCGGGACAGATACGCAGTATTTT. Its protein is CASSDSGGGTDTQYF. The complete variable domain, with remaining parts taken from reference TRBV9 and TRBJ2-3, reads DSGVTQTPKHLITATGQRVTLRCSPRSGDLSVYWYQQSLDQGLQFLIQYYNGEERAKGNILERFSAQQFPDLHSELNLSSLELGDSALYFCASSDSGGGTDTQYFGPGTRLTVL.

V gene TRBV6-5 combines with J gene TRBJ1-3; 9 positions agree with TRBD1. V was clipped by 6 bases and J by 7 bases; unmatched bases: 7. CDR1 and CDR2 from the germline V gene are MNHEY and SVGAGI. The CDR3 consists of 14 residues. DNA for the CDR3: TGTGCCAGCAGGCAGGACAGGGGTTGGAACACCATATATTTT. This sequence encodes CASRQDRGWNTIYF.

The CDR3 protein is CASSPGGSPASEYF. The DNA of the CDR3 is TGTGCCAGCAGTCCGGGTGGCAGTCCCGCTTCGGAGTACTTC. The rearrangement uses TRBV6-5 and TRBJ2-7; no clear D. The CDR3 extends over 14 amino acids. V was shortened by 5 bases and J by 11 bases, with 22 bases between the two germline ends. Germline V CDR1 and CDR2: MNHEY, SVGAGI.

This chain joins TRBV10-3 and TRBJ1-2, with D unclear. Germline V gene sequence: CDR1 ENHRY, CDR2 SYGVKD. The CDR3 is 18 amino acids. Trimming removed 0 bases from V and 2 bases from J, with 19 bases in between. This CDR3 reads CAISESRRTNRMNYGYTF. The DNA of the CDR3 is TGTGCCATCAGTGAGTCGAGGAGGACGAACAGAATGAACTATGGCTACACCTTC.

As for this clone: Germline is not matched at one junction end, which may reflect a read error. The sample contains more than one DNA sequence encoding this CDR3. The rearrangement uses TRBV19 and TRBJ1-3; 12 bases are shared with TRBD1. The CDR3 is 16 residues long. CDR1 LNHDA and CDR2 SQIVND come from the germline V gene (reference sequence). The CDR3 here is CASSTGQGAFGNTIYF. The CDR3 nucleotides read TGCGCCAGTAGTACGGGACAGGGGGCATTCGGAAACACCATATATTTT.

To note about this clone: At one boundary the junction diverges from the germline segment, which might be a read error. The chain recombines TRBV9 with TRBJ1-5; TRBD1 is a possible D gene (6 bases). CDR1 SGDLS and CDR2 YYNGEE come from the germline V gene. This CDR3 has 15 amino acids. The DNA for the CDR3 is TGTGCCAGCAGCGTAACGGGGGGCCCCAATCAGCACCAGCATTTT. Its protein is CASSVTGGPNQHQHF.

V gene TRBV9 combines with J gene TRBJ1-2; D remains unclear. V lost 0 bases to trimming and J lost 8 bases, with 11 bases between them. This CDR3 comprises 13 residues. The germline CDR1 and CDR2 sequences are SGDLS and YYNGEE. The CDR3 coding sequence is TGTGCCAGCAGCGTAGACCCCACGGGGGGCTACACCTTC. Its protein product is CASSVDPTGGYTF.